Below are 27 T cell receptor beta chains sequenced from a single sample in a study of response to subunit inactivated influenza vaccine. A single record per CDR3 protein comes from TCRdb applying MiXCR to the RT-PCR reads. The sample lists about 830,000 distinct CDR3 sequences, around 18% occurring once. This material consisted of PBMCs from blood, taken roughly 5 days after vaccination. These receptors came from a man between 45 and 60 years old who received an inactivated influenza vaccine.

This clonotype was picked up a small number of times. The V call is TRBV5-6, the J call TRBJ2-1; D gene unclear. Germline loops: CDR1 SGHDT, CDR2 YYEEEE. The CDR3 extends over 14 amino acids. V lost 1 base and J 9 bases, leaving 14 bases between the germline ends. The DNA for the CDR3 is TGTGCCAGCAGCTTGTATCTTGGCCTGGGTGAGCAGTTCTTC. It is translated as CASSLYLGLGEQFF.

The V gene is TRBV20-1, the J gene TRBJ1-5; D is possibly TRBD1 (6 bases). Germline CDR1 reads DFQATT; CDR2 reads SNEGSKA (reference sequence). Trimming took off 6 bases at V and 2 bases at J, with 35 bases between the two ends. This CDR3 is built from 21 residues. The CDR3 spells CSAHHLSDRQIGGERNQPQHF. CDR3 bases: TGCAGTGCCCACCACCTTTCCGACAGGCAGATAGGGGGAGAGCGCAATCAGCCCCAGCATTTT.

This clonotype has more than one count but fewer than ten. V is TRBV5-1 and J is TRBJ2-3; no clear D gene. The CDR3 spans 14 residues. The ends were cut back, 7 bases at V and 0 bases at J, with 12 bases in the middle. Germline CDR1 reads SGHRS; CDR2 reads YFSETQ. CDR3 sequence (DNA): TGCGCCAGCGGCGGCCCCTCTAGCACAGATACGCAGTATTTT. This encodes CASGGPSSTDTQYF.

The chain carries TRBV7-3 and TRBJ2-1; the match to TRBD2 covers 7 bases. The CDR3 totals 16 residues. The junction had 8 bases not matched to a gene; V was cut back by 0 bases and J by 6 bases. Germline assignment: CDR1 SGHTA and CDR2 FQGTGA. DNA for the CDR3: TGTGCCAGCAGCTTAACACGGGATAGCGGGTCCAATGAGCAGTTCTTC. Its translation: CASSLTRDSGSNEQFF.

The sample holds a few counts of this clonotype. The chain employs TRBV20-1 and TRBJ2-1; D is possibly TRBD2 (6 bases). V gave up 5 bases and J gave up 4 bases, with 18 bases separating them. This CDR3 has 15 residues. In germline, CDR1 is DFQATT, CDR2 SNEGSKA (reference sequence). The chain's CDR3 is CSAPSGTHSYNEQFF. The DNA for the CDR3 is TGCAGTGCTCCATCCGGGACTCATTCTTACAATGAGCAGTTCTTC.

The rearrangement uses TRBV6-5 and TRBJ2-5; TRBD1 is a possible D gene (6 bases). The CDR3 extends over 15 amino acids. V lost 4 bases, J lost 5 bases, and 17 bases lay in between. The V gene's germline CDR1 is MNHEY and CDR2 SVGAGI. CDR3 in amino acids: CASSSGTLHRETQYF. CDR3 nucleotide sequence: TGTGCCAGCAGTTCCGGGACACTACATAGGGAGACCCAGTACTTC.

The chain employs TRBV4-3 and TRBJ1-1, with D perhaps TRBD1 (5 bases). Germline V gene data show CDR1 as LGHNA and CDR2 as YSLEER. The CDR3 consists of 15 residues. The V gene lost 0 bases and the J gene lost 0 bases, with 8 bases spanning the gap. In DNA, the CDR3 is TGCGCCAGCAGCCAAGAGTCAGGGTTGAACACTGAAGCTTTCTTT. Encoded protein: CASSQESGLNTEAFF.

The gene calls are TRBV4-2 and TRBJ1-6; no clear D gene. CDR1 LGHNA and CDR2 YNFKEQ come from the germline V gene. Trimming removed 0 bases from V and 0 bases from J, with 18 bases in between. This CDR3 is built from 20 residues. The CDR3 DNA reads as TGTGCCAGCAGCCAAGACGGGGTTAAAGGAGGATACTCCTATAATTCACCCCTCCACTTT. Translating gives CASSQDGVKGGYSYNSPLHF.

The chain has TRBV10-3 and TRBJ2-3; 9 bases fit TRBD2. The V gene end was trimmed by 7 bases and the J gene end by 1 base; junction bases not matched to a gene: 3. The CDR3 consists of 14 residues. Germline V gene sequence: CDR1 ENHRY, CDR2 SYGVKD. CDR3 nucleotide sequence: TGTGCCATCACGGTAGCGGGAGGCACAGATACGCAGTATTTT. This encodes CAITVAGGTDTQYF.

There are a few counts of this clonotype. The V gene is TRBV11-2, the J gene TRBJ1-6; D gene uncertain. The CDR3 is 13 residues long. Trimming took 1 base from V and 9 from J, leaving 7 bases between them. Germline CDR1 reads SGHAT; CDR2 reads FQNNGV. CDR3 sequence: CASSLGAVSPLHF. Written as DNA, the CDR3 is TGTGCCAGCAGCTTAGGGGCAGTTTCACCCCTCCACTTT.

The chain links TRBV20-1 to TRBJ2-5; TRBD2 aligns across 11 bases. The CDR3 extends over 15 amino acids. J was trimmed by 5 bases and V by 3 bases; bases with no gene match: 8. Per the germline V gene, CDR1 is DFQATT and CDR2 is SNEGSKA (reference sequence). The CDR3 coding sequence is TGCAGTGCTAGCGGGGCTAGCGGGAGGTCGGAGACCCAGTACTTC. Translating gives CSASGASGRSETQYF.

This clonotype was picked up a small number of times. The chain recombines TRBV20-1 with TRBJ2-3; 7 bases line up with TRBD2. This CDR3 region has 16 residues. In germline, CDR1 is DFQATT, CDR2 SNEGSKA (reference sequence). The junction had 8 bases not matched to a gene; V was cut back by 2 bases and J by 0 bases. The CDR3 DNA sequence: TGCAGTGCTAGATCGGCTAGCGGTGTAAGCACAGATACGCAGTATTTT. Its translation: CSARSASGVSTDTQYF.

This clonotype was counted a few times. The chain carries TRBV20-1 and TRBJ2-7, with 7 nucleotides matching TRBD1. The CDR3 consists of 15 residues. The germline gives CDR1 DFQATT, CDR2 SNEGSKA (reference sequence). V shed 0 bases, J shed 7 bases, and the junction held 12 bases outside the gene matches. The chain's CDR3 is CSARDQGDHLREQYF. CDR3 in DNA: TGCAGTGCTAGAGATCAGGGGGACCACCTGAGGGAGCAGTACTTC.

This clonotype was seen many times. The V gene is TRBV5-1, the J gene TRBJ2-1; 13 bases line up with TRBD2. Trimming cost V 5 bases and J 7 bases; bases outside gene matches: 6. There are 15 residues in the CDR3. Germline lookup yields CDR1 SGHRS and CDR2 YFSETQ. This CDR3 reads CASRAGTSGTNEQFF. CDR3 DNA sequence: TGCGCCAGCAGAGCCGGGACTAGCGGGACGAATGAGCAGTTCTTC.

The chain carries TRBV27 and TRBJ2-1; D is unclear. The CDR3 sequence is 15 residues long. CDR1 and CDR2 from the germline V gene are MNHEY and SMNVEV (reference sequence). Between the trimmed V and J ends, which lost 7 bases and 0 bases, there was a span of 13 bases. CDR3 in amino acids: CASIVKVGSYNEQFF. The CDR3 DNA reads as TGTGCCAGCATCGTCAAGGTCGGCTCCTACAATGAGCAGTTCTTC.

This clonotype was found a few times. The CDR3 bases are TGCAGTGCTGAATCCGGGTTTTCCTACGAGCAGTACTTC. Its translation: CSAESGFSYEQYF. The chain couples TRBV20-1 to TRBJ2-7, with D unresolved. The CDR3 runs to 13 residues. CDR1 and CDR2 (germline): DFQATT, SNEGSKA (reference sequence). V was shortened by 5 bases and J by 1 base, with 12 bases between the two germline ends.

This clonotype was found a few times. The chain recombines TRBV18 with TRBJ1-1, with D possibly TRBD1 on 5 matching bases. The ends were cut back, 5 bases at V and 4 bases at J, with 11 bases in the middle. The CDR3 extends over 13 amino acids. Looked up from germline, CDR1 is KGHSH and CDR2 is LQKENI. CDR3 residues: CASSTGHFTEAFF. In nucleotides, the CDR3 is TGTGCCAGCTCAACTGGACACTTCACTGAAGCTTTCTTT.

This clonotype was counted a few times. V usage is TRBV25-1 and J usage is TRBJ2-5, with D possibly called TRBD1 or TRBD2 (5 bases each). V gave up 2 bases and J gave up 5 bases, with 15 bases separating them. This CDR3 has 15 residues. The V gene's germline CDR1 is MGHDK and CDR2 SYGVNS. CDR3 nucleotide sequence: TGTGCCAGCAGTGAAGAATCTTATTGGGGGGAGACCCAGTACTTC. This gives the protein CASSEESYWGETQYF.

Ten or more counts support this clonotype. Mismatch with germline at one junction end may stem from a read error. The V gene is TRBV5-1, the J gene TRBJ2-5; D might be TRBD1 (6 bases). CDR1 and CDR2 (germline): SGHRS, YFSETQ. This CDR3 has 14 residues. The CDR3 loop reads CASSLVTGQETQYF. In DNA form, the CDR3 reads TGTGCCAGCAGCTTAGTTACAGGGCAAGAGACCCAGTACTTC.

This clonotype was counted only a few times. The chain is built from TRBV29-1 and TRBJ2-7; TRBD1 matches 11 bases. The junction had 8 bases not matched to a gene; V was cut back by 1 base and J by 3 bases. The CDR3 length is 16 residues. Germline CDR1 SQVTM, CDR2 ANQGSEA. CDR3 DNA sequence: TGCAGCGTTGAAGGTTCATCGGGGACAGGGGGCTACGAGCAGTACTTC. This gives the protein CSVEGSSGTGGYEQYF.

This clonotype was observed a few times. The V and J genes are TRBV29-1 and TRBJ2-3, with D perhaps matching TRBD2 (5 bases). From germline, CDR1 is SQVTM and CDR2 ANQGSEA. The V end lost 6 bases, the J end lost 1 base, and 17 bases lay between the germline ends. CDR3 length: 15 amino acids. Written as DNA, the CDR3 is TGCAGCGTCAGCCCATTCCAAGCGGGCACAGATACGCAGTATTTT. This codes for CSVSPFQAGTDTQYF.

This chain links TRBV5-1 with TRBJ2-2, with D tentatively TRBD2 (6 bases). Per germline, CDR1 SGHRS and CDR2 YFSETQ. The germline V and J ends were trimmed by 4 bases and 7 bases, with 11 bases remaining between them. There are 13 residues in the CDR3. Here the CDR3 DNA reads TGCGCCAGCAGCATCAGGGAGGACGGGGAGCTGTTTTTT. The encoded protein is CASSIREDGELFF.

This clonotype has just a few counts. Here the CDR3 reads CASGALQVNTEAFF. The CDR3 coding sequence is TGTGCCAGTGGGGCGTTACAGGTGAACACTGAAGCTTTCTTT. This chain uses TRBV19 with TRBJ1-1, with D tentatively TRBD1 (5 bases). Trimming took 8 bases from V and 0 from J, leaving 13 bases between them. Germline V gene sequence: CDR1 LNHDA, CDR2 SQIVND (reference sequence). This CDR3 comprises 14 residues.

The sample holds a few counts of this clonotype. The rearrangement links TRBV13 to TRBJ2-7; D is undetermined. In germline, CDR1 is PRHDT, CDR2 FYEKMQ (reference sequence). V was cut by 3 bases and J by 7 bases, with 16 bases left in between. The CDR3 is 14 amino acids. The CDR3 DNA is TGTGCCAGCAGCTTCAACCACCAGAAAGGGGAGCAGTACTTC. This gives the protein CASSFNHQKGEQYF.

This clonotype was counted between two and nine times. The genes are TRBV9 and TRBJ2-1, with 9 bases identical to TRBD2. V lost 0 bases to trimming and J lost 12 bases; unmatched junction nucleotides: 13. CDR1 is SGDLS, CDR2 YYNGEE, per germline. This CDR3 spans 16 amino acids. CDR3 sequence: CASSVDLGREGRLQFF. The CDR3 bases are TGTGCCAGCAGCGTAGACCTGGGGCGGGAGGGGCGACTGCAGTTCTTC.

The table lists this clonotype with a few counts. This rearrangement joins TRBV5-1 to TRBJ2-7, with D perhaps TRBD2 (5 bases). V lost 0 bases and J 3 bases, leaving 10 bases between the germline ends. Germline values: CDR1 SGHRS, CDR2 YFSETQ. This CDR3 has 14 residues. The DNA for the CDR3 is TGCGCCAGCAGCTTGGTGTCAGGACTCTACGAGCAGTACTTC. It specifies CASSLVSGLYEQYF.

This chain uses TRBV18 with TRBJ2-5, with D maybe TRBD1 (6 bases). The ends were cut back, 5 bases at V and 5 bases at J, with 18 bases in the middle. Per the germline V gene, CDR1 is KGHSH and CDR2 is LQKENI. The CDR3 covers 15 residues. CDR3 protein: CASSARQAERETQYF. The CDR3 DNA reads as TGTGCCAGCTCAGCGAGACAGGCGGAGCGGGAGACCCAGTACTTC.